These T cell receptor beta chains were read from a single sample in a study of blood T cell repertoires in COVID-19. Profiling relied on immunoSEQ multiplex PCR, and the TCRdb table lists in-frame clones only, not all of them. In the table there are around 130,000 clones, roughly 79% of which are singletons. Material: peripheral blood. These receptors originate from a human donor in a cohort sampled during active COVID-19. CDR3s include the opening cysteine and the closing phenylalanine or tryptophan. The D gene is left open where the match is weak. Not all rows give a size; the values are once, few, many and, for expanded clones, a class.

size,J,V,length,D,CDR3,DNA
-,TRBJ2-1,TRBV9,18,TRBD2,CASSVDLWGSGGDREQFF,TGTGCCAGCAGCGTAGATCTTTGGGGTAGCGGGGGGGATAGAGAGCAGTTCTTC
-,TRBJ1-5,TRBV6-5,14,-,CASSSGQHNQPQHF,TGTGCCAGCAGTTCTGGACAGCACAATCAGCCCCAGCATTTT
-,TRBJ2-7,TRBV19,13,TRBD1,CASSFGQGYEQYF,TGTGCCAGTAGTTTCGGACAGGGCTACGAGCAGTACTTC
once,TRBJ2-7,TRBV5-6,12,-,CASSGAFLEQYF,TGTGCCAGCAGCGGAGCTTTTCTCGAGCAGTACTTC
-,TRBJ2-5,TRBV7-6,14,TRBD1,CASSPLTGQETQYF,TGTGCCAGCAGCCCCCTGACAGGGCAAGAGACCCAGTACTTC
-,TRBJ1-1,TRBV19,15,TRBD1,CASSPRQGANTEAFF,TGTGCCAGTAGTCCGAGACAGGGGGCGAACACTGAAGCTTTCTTT
-,TRBJ1-1,TRBV6-5,15,-,CASSYSGRVNTEAFF,TGTGCCAGCAGTTACTCCGGCAGGGTGAACACTGAAGCTTTCTTT
-,TRBJ1-6,TRBV27,14,TRBD1,CASSSLTGGSPLHF,TGTGCCAGCAGTTCCCTGACAGGGGGATCACCCCTCCACTTT
-,TRBJ1-2,TRBV25-1,16,TRBD1,CASSPTRTGFDYGYTF,TGTGCCAGCAGTCCCACACGGACAGGGTTCGACTATGGCTACACCTTC
many,TRBJ1-6,TRBV7-2,15,TRBD1,CASSWTGSTNSPLHF,TGTGCCAGCAGCTGGACAGGTTCTACGAATTCACCCCTCCACTTT
-,TRBJ1-5,TRBV27,14,TRBD1,CASSPGQGYQPQHF,TGTGCCAGCAGTCCGGGACAGGGGTATCAGCCCCAGCATTTT
-,TRBJ1-1,TRBV12-3/TRBV12-4,13,-,CASSLVQRSEAFF,TGTGCCAGCAGTTTAGTTCAGAGGTCTGAAGCTTTCTTT
-,TRBJ2-1,TRBV6-6,15,TRBD2,CASSKLAGQGGEQFF,TGTGCCAGCAGCAAACTAGCGGGGCAGGGTGGTGAGCAGTTCTTC
-,TRBJ2-1,TRBV13,14,TRBD2,CASSLASGGNEQFF,TGTGCCAGCAGCTTAGCTAGCGGGGGAAATGAGCAGTTCTTC
few,TRBJ1-1,TRBV7-9,13,-,CASSLENMGGAFF,TGTGCCAGCAGCTTAGAGAACATGGGGGGAGCTTTCTTT
-,TRBJ1-1,TRBV5-8,14,TRBD1,CASSLQGQNTEAFF,TGTGCCAGCAGCTTACAGGGGCAAAACACTGAAGCTTTCTTT
-,TRBJ1-1,TRBV10-2,13,TRBD1,CASRPGTAQGAFF,TGCGCCAGCAGGCCCGGGACAGCGCAAGGGGCTTTCTTT
-,TRBJ1-1,TRBV18,14,TRBD1,CASSLGTANTEAFF,TGTGCCAGCTCACTAGGGACAGCGAACACTGAAGCTTTCTTT
-,TRBJ2-6,TRBV30,13,-,CAWRLSGANVLTF,TGTGCCTGGAGACTCTCTGGGGCCAACGTCCTGACTTTC
-,TRBJ1-1,TRBV18,15,TRBD1,CASSPGTGMNTEAFF,TGTGCCAGCTCACCCGGGACAGGGATGAACACTGAAGCTTTCTTT
-,TRBJ1-1,TRBV19,15,-,CASNRQGFMNTEAFF,TGTGCCAGTAATAGGCAGGGATTTATGAACACTGAAGCTTTCTTT
few,TRBJ1-3,TRBV19,16,-,CASSTEGLSSGNTIYF,TGTGCCAGTAGCACCGAGGGCCTGTCCTCTGGAAACACCATATATTTT
-,TRBJ2-1,TRBV7-9,16,TRBD2,CASSWDGGSSYNEQFF,TGTGCCAGCAGCTGGGACGGGGGGAGCTCCTACAATGAGCAGTTCTTC
-,TRBJ2-1,TRBV29-1,15,-,CSVEKQGGLGNEQFF,TGCAGCGTTGAAAAACAGGGCGGGCTCGGCAATGAGCAGTTCTTC
-,TRBJ2-1,TRBV6-5,12,-,CASSWGETEQFF,TGTGCCAGCAGTTGGGGGGAGACTGAGCAGTTCTTC
-,TRBJ1-6,TRBV27,16,TRBD1,CASSSPWGQGFSPLHF,TGTGCCAGCAGCTCCCCTTGGGGACAGGGGTTTTCACCCCTCCACTTT
-,TRBJ1-3,TRBV19,15,TRBD1,CASSRTGASGNTIYF,TGTGCCAGTAGTCGGACAGGGGCGTCTGGAAACACCATATATTTT
-,TRBJ2-1,TRBV11-3,16,TRBD2,CASSYRAGGVYNEQFF,TGTGCCAGCAGTTACAGGGCGGGGGGTGTCTACAATGAGCAGTTCTTC
-,TRBJ1-5,TRBV4-1,16,-,CASSQVGGGSNQPQHF,TGCGCCAGCAGCCAAGTCGGGGGGGGGAGCAATCAGCCCCAGCATTTT
-,TRBJ1-4,TRBV28,15,-,CASSFDRGSGEKLFF,TGTGCCAGCAGTTTCGACCGGGGTTCGGGAGAAAAACTGTTTTTT
-,TRBJ1-6,TRBV5-1,17,TRBD1,CASSEATGARPNSPLHF,TGCGCCAGCAGCGAGGCAACAGGGGCAAGACCTAATTCACCCCTCCACTTT
-,TRBJ1-2,TRBV28,13,-,CAMGDSTRTSYTF,TGTGCCATGGGGGACTCGACAAGGACTAGCTACACCTTC
-,TRBJ2-3,TRBV3-1/TRBV3-2,17,TRBD1,CASSPKGGQGFVDTQYF,TGTGCCAGCAGCCCCAAGGGGGGACAGGGCTTTGTAGATACGCAGTATTTT
-,TRBJ2-1,TRBV27,15,-,CASSSWGQGSNEQFF,TGTGCCAGCAGTTCGTGGGGGCAGGGCAGCAATGAGCAGTTCTTC
-,TRBJ1-5,TRBV3-1/TRBV3-2,14,-,CASSQGRGHQPQHF,TGTGCCAGCAGCCAAGGAAGGGGTCATCAGCCCCAGCATTTT
-,TRBJ2-7,TRBV2,15,TRBD2,CASTWAAAGGREQYF,TGTGCCAGCACCTGGGCGGCCGCGGGGGGTCGAGAGCAGTACTTC
-,TRBJ2-3,TRBV24-1,15,-,CATSDERLPTDTQYF,TGTGCCACCAGTGATGAGCGGTTACCCACAGATACGCAGTATTTT
-,TRBJ2-7,TRBV5-1,15,-,CASSLATGFGYEQYF,TGCGCCAGCAGCTTGGCAACCGGGTTTGGGTACGAGCAGTACTTC
-,TRBJ2-5,TRBV28,15,-,CASSSGRDYQETQYF,TGTGCCAGCAGTTCGGGCCGGGACTACCAAGAGACCCAGTACTTC
-,TRBJ1-2,TRBV6-5,16,TRBD1,CASSWDSRTQSYGYTF,TGTGCCAGCAGTTGGGACAGCCGAACCCAAAGCTATGGCTACACCTTC
-,TRBJ2-5,TRBV28,14,TRBD1,CASMLDREVQTQYF,TGTGCCAGCATGTTGGACAGGGAGGTACAGACCCAGTACTTC
-,TRBJ1-3,TRBV5-6,15,-,CASSSRGFSGNTIYF,TGTGCCAGCAGCTCTAGGGGCTTCTCTGGAAACACCATATATTTT
few,TRBJ2-1,TRBV29-1,15,TRBD2,CSVELGLAGYNEQFF,TGCAGCGTTGAGCTCGGACTAGCGGGTTACAATGAGCAGTTCTTC
-,TRBJ1-5,TRBV28,14,-,CASTILGANQPQHF,TGTGCCAGCACCATTTTAGGGGCCAATCAGCCCCAGCATTTT
-,TRBJ2-1,TRBV9,15,-,CASSVGRGQGGEQFF,TGTGCCAGCAGCGTGGGCAGGGGCCAGGGGGGTGAGCAGTTCTTC
-,TRBJ2-2,TRBV4-1,15,-,CASSQEGRGTGELFF,TGCGCCAGCAGCCAAGAAGGGAGAGGCACCGGGGAGCTGTTTTTT
-,TRBJ2-5,TRBV5-4,13,-,CASSGGALETQYF,TGTGCCAGCAGCGGGGGGGCGTTGGAGACCCAGTACTTC
once,TRBJ1-1,TRBV7-3,14,TRBD1,CASSFTGGNIEAFF,TGTGCCAGCAGCTTCACAGGGGGGAACATTGAAGCTTTCTTT
-,TRBJ2-3,TRBV7-9,16,-,CASSLLASRVTDTQYF,TGTGCCAGCAGCTTACTGGCTAGCCGAGTCACAGATACGCAGTATTTT
-,TRBJ1-5,TRBV7-9,15,-,CASSLAAGSNQPQHF,TGTGCCAGCAGCTTAGCGGCGGGTAGCAATCAGCCCCAGCATTTT
-,TRBJ2-3,TRBV4-2,16,TRBD2,CASSQDVGLATDTQYF,TGTGCCAGCAGCCAAGATGTGGGACTAGCAACAGATACGCAGTATTTT
few,TRBJ1-6,TRBV19,14,-,CASSMEDFRSPLHF,TGTGCCAGTAGTATGGAGGATTTCAGATCACCCCTCCACTTT
-,TRBJ2-1,TRBV2,15,TRBD1,CASRGQVIPNNEQFF,TGTGCCAGCAGGGGACAGGTGATCCCAAACAATGAGCAGTTCTTC